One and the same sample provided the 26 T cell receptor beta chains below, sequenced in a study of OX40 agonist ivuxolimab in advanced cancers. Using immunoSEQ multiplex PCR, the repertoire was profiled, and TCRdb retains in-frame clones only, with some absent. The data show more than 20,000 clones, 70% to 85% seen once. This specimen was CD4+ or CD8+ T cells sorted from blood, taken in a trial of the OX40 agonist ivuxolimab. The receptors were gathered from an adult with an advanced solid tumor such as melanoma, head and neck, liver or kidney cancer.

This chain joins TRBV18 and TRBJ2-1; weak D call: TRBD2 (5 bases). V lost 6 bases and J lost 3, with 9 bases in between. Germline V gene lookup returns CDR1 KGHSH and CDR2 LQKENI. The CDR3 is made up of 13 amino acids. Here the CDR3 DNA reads TGTGCCAGCTCCTCCGACTACTACAATGAGCAGTTCTTC. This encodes CASSSDYYNEQFF.

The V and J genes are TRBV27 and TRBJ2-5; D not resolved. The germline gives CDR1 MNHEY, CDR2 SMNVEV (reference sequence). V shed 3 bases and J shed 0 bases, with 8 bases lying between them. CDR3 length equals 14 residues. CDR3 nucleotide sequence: TGTGCCAGCAGTTTCCTGTCTAACCAAGAGACCCAGTACTTC. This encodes CASSFLSNQETQYF.

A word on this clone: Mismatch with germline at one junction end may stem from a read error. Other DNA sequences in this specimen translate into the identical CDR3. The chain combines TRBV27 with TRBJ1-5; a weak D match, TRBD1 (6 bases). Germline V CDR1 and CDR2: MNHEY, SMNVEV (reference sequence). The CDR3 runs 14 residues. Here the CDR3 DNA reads TGCGCCAGCAGTTTATCCCTACAGGGTCAGCCCCAGCATTTT. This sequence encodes CASSLSLQGQPQHF.

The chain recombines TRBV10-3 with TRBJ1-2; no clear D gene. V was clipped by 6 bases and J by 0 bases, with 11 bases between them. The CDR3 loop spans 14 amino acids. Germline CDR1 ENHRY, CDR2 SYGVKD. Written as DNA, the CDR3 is TGTGCCATCAGCAATACAGTCTCTAACTATGGCTACACCTTC. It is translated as CAISNTVSNYGYTF.

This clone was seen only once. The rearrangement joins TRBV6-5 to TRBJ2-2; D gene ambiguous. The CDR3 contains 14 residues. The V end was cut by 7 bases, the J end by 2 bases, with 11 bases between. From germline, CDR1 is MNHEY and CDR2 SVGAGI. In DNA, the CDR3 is TGTGCCAGCAAAGGTTTAGCTAACACCGGGGAGCTGTTTTTT. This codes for CASKGLANTGELFF.

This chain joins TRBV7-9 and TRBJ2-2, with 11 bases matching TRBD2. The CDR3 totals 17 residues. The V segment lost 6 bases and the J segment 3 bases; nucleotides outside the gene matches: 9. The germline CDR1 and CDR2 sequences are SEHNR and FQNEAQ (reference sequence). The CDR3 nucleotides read TGTGCCAGCAGAGAACTAGCGGGAGAGCTATACACCGGGGAGCTGTTTTTT. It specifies CASRELAGELYTGELFF.

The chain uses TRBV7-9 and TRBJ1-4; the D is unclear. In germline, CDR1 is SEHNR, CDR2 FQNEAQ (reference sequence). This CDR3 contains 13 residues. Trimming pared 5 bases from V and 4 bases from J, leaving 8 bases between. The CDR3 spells CASSTQSNEKLFF. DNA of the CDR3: TGTGCCAGCAGCACCCAGAGTAATGAAAAACTGTTTTTT.

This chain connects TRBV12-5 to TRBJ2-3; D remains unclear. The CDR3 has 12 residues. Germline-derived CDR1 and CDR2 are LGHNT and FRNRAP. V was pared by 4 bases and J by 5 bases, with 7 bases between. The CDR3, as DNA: TGTGCTAGTGGTTCCCCCGGAGATACGCAGTATTTT. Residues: CASGSPGDTQYF.

The CDR3 DNA is TGTGCCAGCAGCCCACCGGGACTAGCGGCACAAGAGACCCAGTACTTC. Its translation is CASSPPGLAAQETQYF. The V gene is TRBV7-9, the J gene TRBJ2-5; 11 positions agree with TRBD2. The junction had 7 bases not matched to a gene; V was cut back by 5 bases and J by 2 bases. The germline CDR1 and CDR2 sequences are SEHNR and FQNEAQ (reference sequence). The CDR3 is made up of 16 amino acids.

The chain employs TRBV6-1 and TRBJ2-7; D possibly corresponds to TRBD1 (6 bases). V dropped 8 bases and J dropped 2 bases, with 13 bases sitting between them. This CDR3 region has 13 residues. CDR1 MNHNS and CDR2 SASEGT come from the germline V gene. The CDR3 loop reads CASSQTGTYEQYF. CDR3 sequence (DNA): TGTGCCAGCTCTCAGACAGGAACCTACGAGCAGTACTTC.

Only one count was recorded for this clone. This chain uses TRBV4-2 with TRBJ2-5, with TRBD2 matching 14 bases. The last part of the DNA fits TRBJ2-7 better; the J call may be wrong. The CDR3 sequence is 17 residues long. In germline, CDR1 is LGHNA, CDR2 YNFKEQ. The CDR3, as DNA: TGTGCCAGCAGCCAAGATGGACTAGCGGGAGGCTACTACGAGCAGTACTTC. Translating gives CASSQDGLAGGYYEQYF.

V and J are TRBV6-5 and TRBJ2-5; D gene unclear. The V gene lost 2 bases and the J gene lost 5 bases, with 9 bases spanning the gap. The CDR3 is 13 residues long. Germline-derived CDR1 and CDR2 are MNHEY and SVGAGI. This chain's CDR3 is CASSYIKGETQYF. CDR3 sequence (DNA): TGTGCCAGCAGTTACATTAAGGGCGAGACCCAGTACTTC.

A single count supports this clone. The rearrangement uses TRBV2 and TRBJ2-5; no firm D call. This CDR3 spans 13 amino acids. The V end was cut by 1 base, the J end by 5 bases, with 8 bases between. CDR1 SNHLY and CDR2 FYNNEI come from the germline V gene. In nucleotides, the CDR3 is TGTGCCAGCAGTGAAGGGGTAATCGAGACCCAGTACTTC. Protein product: CASSEGVIETQYF.

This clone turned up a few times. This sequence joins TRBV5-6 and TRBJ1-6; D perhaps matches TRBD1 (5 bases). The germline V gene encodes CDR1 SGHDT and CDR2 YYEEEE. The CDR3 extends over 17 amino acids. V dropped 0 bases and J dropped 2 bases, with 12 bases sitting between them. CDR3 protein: CASSLEGPRAYNSPLHF. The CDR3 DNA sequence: TGTGCCAGCAGCTTGGAGGGACCCAGGGCCTATAATTCACCCCTCCACTTT.

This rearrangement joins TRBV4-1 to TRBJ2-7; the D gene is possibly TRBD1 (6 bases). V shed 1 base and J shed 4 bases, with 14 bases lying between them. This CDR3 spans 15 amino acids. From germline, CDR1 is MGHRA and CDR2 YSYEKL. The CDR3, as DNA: TGCGCCAGCAGCCAAGTAATCGACAGGAGGTACGAGCAGTACTTC. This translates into CASSQVIDRRYEQYF.

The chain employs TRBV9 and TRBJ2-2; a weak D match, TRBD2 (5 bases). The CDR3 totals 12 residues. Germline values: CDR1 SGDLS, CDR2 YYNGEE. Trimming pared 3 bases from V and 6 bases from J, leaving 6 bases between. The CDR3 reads CASSGRSGELFF. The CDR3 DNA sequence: TGTGCCAGCAGCGGGAGGTCCGGGGAGCTGTTTTTT.

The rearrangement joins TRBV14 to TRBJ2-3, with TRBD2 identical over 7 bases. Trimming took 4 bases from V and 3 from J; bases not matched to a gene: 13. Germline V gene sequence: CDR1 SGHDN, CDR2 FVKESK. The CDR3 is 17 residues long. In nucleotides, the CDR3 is TGTGCCAGCAGCCCCTACCCGGCGGGAGTTGTGACAGATACGCAGTATTTT. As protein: CASSPYPAGVVTDTQYF.

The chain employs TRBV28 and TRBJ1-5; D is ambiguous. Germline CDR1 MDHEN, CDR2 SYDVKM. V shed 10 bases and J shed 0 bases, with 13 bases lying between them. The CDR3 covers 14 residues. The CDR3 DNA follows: TGTGCCATAGACACACTTTATAGCAATCAGCCCCAGCATTTT. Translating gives CAIDTLYSNQPQHF.

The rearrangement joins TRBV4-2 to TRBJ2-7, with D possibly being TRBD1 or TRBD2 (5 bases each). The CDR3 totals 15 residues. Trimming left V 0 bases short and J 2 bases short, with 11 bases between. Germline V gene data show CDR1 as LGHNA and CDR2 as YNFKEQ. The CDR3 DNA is TGTGCCAGCAGCCAAGATCGGACGGGGCCCTACGAGCAGTACTTC. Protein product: CASSQDRTGPYEQYF.

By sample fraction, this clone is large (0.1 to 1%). The CDR3 bases are TGTGCCAGCAGCCCGTGGACTGCCGCCCGCAATGAGCAGTTCTTC. Its translation: CASSPWTAARNEQFF. V gene TRBV9 combines with J gene TRBJ2-1; TRBD2 might be the D (5 bases). Germline V lookup: CDR1 SGDLS, CDR2 YYNGEE. The CDR3 contains 15 residues. V lost 4 bases, J lost 6 bases, and 17 bases lay in between.

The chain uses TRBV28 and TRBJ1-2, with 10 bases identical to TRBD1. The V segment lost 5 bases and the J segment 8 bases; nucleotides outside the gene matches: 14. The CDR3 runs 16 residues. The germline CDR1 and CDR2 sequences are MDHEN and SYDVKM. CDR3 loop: CASSPFRDRGPLGYTF. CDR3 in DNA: TGTGCCAGCAGTCCGTTCCGGGACAGGGGCCCCTTGGGCTACACCTTC.

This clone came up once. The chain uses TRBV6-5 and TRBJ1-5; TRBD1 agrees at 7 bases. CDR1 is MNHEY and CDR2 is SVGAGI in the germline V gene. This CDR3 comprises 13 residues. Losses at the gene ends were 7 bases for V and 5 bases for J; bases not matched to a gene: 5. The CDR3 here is CASKGGWDQPQHF. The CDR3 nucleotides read TGTGCCAGCAAAGGGGGCTGGGATCAGCCCCAGCATTTT.

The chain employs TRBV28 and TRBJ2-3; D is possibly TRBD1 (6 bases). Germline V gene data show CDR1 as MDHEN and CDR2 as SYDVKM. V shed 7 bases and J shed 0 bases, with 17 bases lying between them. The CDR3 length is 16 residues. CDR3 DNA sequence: TGTGCCAGCACCAAGGACAGTGCTTCTAGCACAGATACGCAGTATTTT. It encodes CASTKDSASSTDTQYF.

As DNA, the CDR3 is TGTGCCAGCAGCTTGTCGACAGACCCGGAGCAGTACTTC. This translates into CASSLSTDPEQYF. The V call is TRBV5-4, the J call TRBJ2-7, with D possibly matching TRBD1 (5 bases). The CDR3 has 13 amino acids. CDR1 and CDR2 (germline): SGHNT, YYREEE (reference sequence). Trimming took 1 base from V and 7 from J, leaving 12 bases between them.

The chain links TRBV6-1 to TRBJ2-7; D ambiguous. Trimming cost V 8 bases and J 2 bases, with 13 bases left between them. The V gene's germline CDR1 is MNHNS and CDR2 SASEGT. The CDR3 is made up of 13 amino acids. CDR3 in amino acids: CASWEPRTYEQYF. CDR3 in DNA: TGTGCCAGCTGGGAACCCAGGACCTACGAGCAGTACTTC.

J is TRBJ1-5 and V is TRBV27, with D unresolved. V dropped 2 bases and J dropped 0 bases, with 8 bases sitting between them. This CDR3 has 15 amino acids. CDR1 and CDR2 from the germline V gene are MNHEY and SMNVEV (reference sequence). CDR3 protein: CASSLQYYSNQPQHF. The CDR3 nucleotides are TGTGCCAGCAGTTTACAGTATTATAGCAATCAGCCCCAGCATTTT.